This T cell receptor beta chain appears in the sequencing data of a study of T cell responses to AZD1222 COVID-19 vaccine. Sequencing was performed with immunoSEQ multiplex PCR; in TCRdb, only in-frame clones are kept and a portion is missing. The sample consists of around 120,000 clones, 80% to 90% of them appearing once. Study-level points and caveats: Nearly half of the spike-specific TCRs reportedly recognize variant regions that carry no mutations.

The CDR3 totals 15 residues. The V and J ends lost 5 bases and 0 bases, in that order; junction bases with no gene match: 3. Per the germline V gene, CDR1 is SGHVS and CDR2 is FQNEAQ. To note about this clone: Its antigen is undetermined.

The material sequenced was peripheral blood, taken on day 0 of MenACWY control vaccination. The V gene is TRBV7-8, the J gene TRBJ1-1; 10 bases line up with TRBD1. The TCR originated in an adult in good health. The CDR3 region has the DNA TGTGCCAGCAGCCGGGGACAGGGGCTGAACACTGAAGCTTTCTTT. Its translation is CASSRGQGLNTEAFF.